A single sample gave rise to the 24 T cell receptor beta chains below, sequenced in a study of T cells in Graves' hyperthyroidism and ophthalmopathy. The investigators amplified TCR beta CDR3 regions from RNA transcripts. Primed by the HTBI set, a first-round RT-PCR was run on the TCR CDR3. MiXCR, applied by TCRdb to the multiplex PCR reads, yields one record per CDR3 protein. Of more than 350,000 distinct CDR3 sequences listed, about 16% are singletons. What was sequenced was blood. The receptors shown here come from a young woman with Graves' hyperthyroidism.

This chain connects TRBV14 to TRBJ1-5; no reliable D call. CDR3 length: 20 amino acids. CDR1 and CDR2 (germline): SGHDN, FVKESK. Trimming removed 0 bases at V and 2 bases at J, with 23 bases between. This CDR3 reads CASSQEDRLPGSSGNQPQHF. For the CDR3, the DNA is TGTGCCAGCAGCCAAGAAGATCGTTTACCGGGGTCTTCGGGCAATCAGCCCCAGCATTTT.

This clonotype occurred many times. The genes are TRBV28 and TRBJ2-7, with 8 bases lining up with TRBD1. The CDR3 contains 15 residues. Losses at the gene ends were 10 bases for V and 6 bases for J; bases not matched to a gene: 17. The germline V gene has CDR1 MDHEN and CDR2 SYDVKM. The CDR3 reads CATHLRDRPLGEQYF. As DNA, the CDR3 is TGTGCCACCCATCTCCGGGACAGGCCACTAGGCGAGCAGTACTTC.

This clonotype was seen many times. This chain uses TRBV11-2 with TRBJ2-5; D possibly corresponds to TRBD2 (6 bases). V lost 0 bases, J lost 5 bases, and 19 bases lay in between. The germline V gene has CDR1 SGHAT and CDR2 FQNNGV. This CDR3 is built from 17 residues. Here the CDR3 DNA reads TGTGCCAGCAGCTTAGATCAAAACGGGAGAGGAAGGGAGACCCAGTACTTC. Protein product: CASSLDQNGRGRETQYF.

This clonotype was detected only a few times. The gene calls are TRBV18 and TRBJ1-6, with a possible D match to TRBD1 (5 bases). CDR1 KGHSH and CDR2 LQKENI come from the germline V gene. Trimming removed 0 bases at V and 7 bases at J, with 10 bases between. This CDR3 is 15 amino acids long. CDR3 sequence reads: CASSPPGGMNSPLHF. The CDR3 DNA reads TGTGCCAGCTCACCACCGGGGGGGATGAATTCACCCCTCCACTTT.

This clonotype was seen only a few times. V usage is TRBV6-2 or TRBV6-3 and J usage is TRBJ2-7; D possibly corresponds to TRBD2 (6 bases). Germline V gene sequence: CDR1 MNHEY, CDR2 SVGEGT. V was shortened by 6 bases and J by 2 bases, with 14 bases between the two germline ends. This CDR3 has 14 amino acids. DNA for the CDR3: TGTGCCAGCAGCCCCGGGGGAAAGGCCTACGAGCAGTACTTC. Its protein product is CASSPGGKAYEQYF.

This clonotype has a handful of counts. The V gene is TRBV3-1, the J gene TRBJ2-3; the D is unclear. CDR1 is LGHDT and CDR2 is YNNKEL in the germline V gene (reference sequence). The V gene lost 4 bases and the J gene lost 1 base, with 9 bases spanning the gap. The CDR3 length is 14 residues. The CDR3 nucleotides read TGTGCCAGCAGCCCGCCGGCTCGCACAGATACGCAGTATTTT. Its translation: CASSPPARTDTQYF.

This clonotype was detected ten times or more. V usage is TRBV2 and J usage is TRBJ2-1; no clear D gene. V lost 8 bases, J lost 6 bases, and 17 bases lay in between. The CDR3 loop spans 14 amino acids. The germline gives CDR1 SNHLY, CDR2 FYNNEI. CDR3: CASENDSGSNEQFF. Here the CDR3 DNA reads TGTGCCAGCGAAAATGACTCCGGTAGCAATGAGCAGTTCTTC.

The table lists this clonotype with a few counts. This rearrangement joins TRBV19 to TRBJ2-1; 7 positions agree with TRBD2. Trimming at V came to 7 bases and at J to 2 bases, leaving 5 bases not matched to a gene. The CDR3 is made up of 14 amino acids. Looked up from germline, CDR1 is LNHDA and CDR2 is SQIVND (reference sequence). CDR3 loop: CASTGAGAYNEQFF. The DNA for the CDR3 is TGTGCCAGTACTGGGGCGGGAGCCTACAATGAGCAGTTCTTC.

This clonotype has ten or more counts. The chain joins TRBV4-1 to TRBJ2-7, with 9 bases that match TRBD1. Germline V CDR1 and CDR2: MGHRA, YSYEKL. With V trimmed by 2 bases and J by 0 bases, 11 bases remained unmatched. This CDR3 has 18 amino acids. The CDR3 spells CASSQPLPGQGSSYEQYF. In nucleotides, the CDR3 is TGCGCCAGCAGCCAACCTCTGCCAGGACAGGGGAGCTCCTACGAGCAGTACTTC.

This clonotype was seen many times. CDR3 sequence: CASSQDTGGSEQFF. The CDR3 DNA reads as TGTGCCAGCAGCCAAGATACAGGGGGCAGTGAGCAGTTCTTC. V usage is TRBV3-1 and J usage is TRBJ2-1; 9 positions match TRBD1. From germline, CDR1 is LGHDT and CDR2 YNNKEL (reference sequence). J was trimmed by 9 bases and V by 0 bases; bases with no gene match: 3. This CDR3 contains 14 residues.

Ten or more counts support this clonotype. The chain uses TRBV11-2 and TRBJ2-3; D is ambiguous. Between the trimmed V and J ends, which lost 1 base and 4 bases, there was a span of 12 bases. The germline CDR1 and CDR2 sequences are SGHAT and FQNNGV. The CDR3 sequence is 15 residues long. In DNA form, the CDR3 reads TGTGCCAGCAGCTTAGTGTGGCTAGACCCAGATACGCAGTATTTT. Translation gives CASSLVWLDPDTQYF.

This clonotype was seen a handful of times. The rearrangement joins TRBV12-5 to TRBJ2-2; D may be TRBD2 (6 bases). The CDR3 totals 15 residues. Germline loops: CDR1 LGHNT, CDR2 FRNRAP. Deletions cut 6 bases from V and 0 bases from J, with 11 bases between. CDR3 DNA sequence: TGTGCTAGTGGCCCGGGACTTCCGAACACCGGGGAGCTGTTTTTT. Amino acid sequence: CASGPGLPNTGELFF.

The chain is built from TRBV6-2 or TRBV6-3 and TRBJ2-3; tentatively, D is TRBD2 (7 bases). The CDR3 has 16 amino acids. V lost 5 bases and J lost 2, with 17 bases in between. From germline, CDR1 is MNHEY and CDR2 SVGEGT. The CDR3 sequence: CASSGLGGGPTDTQYF. The DNA for the CDR3 is TGTGCCAGCAGTGGTCTAGGGGGAGGGCCCACAGATACGCAGTATTTT.

In this sample, this clonotype turned up many times. The gene calls are TRBV28 and TRBJ2-1, with 11 bases identical to TRBD2. Unmatched junction bases numbered 10, after V lost 11 bases and J lost 7 bases. Per germline, CDR1 MDHEN and CDR2 SYDVKM. The CDR3 sequence is 14 residues long. DNA of the CDR3: TGTGCCGCGCGAGGGACTAGCGGAATAAATGAGCAGTTCTTC. This sequence encodes CAARGTSGINEQFF.

The sample holds many counts of this clonotype. CDR3 bases: TGCAGTGCTATGGCAGGGGGGAGCAATCAGCCCCAGCATTTT. This codes for CSAMAGGSNQPQHF. This rearrangement joins TRBV20-1 to TRBJ1-5; the match to TRBD1 covers 7 bases. Germline V lookup: CDR1 DFQATT, CDR2 SNEGSKA (reference sequence). With V trimmed by 4 bases and J by 1 base, 4 bases remained unmatched. The length of the CDR3 is 14 residues.

The J gene is TRBJ1-4, the V gene TRBV28, with 9 bases fitting TRBD1. With V trimmed by 1 base and J by 7 bases, 4 bases remained unmatched. The CDR3 consists of 15 residues. Germline CDR1 reads MDHEN; CDR2 reads SYDVKM. In nucleotides, the CDR3 is TGTGCCAGCAGTTTATTGGGACAGGGAAGTGAAAAACTGTTTTTT. This codes for CASSLLGQGSEKLFF.

This clonotype has just a few counts. V usage is TRBV20-1 and J usage is TRBJ2-5; D unresolved. Trimming removed 8 bases at V and 5 bases at J, with 12 bases between. Germline values: CDR1 DFQATT, CDR2 SNEGSKA (reference sequence). The length of the CDR3 is 11 residues. CDR3 DNA sequence: TGCAGTTGGACCGGAACGGAGACCCAGTACTTC. Its translation: CSWTGTETQYF.

Many counts were recorded for this clonotype. The V gene is TRBV27, the J gene TRBJ2-7; D uncertain. V was trimmed by 3 bases and J by 6 bases, leaving 15 bases between them. The CDR3 runs 14 residues. The germline V gene has CDR1 MNHEY and CDR2 SMNVEV (reference sequence). The CDR3 DNA is TGTGCCAGCAGTTTCTCCTCACATGGTCGCGAGCAGTACTTC. Protein: CASSFSSHGREQYF.

This clonotype was counted at least ten times. V gene TRBV7-9 combines with J gene TRBJ2-3, with TRBD2 matching over 10 bases. There are 16 residues in the CDR3. Trimming at V came to 5 bases and at J to 1 base, leaving 6 bases not matched to a gene. The germline CDR1 and CDR2 sequences are SEHNR and FQNEAQ (reference sequence). Here the CDR3 reads CASSPSGSLGTDTQYF. In DNA, the CDR3 is TGTGCCAGCAGCCCTAGCGGGAGCCTAGGCACAGATACGCAGTATTTT.

The chain recombines TRBV7-2 with TRBJ1-2; tentatively, D is TRBD1 (5 bases). Germline CDR1 reads SGHTA; CDR2 reads FQGNSA. The V and J ends lost 2 bases and 2 bases respectively, with 12 bases between them. CDR3 length: 15 amino acids. CDR3 in DNA: TGTGCCAGCAGCTTATCTCTTGACAGAAACTATGGCTACACCTTC. Protein: CASSLSLDRNYGYTF.

This clonotype was detected ten times or more. The chain uses TRBV18 and TRBJ2-1; TRBD1 is a possible D gene (6 bases). Per the germline V gene, CDR1 is KGHSH and CDR2 is LQKENI. The CDR3 consists of 15 residues. The V gene lost 3 bases and the J gene lost 1 base, with 10 bases spanning the gap. CDR3 DNA: TGTGCCAGCTCACCTACGGACAGTTCCTACAATGAGCAGTTCTTC. Its translation is CASSPTDSSYNEQFF.

The chain is built from TRBV20-1 and TRBJ2-7, with D possibly being TRBD2 (6 bases). CDR1 is DFQATT, CDR2 SNEGSKA, per germline (reference sequence). This CDR3 spans 14 amino acids. V lost 4 bases and J 1 base, leaving 14 bases between the germline ends. CDR3 nucleotides: TGCAGTGCTACTCGGGCGGGGTATTCCTACGAGCAGTACTTC. Residues: CSATRAGYSYEQYF.

This clonotype was seen ten or more times. The chain couples TRBV27 to TRBJ2-1; the D gene is possibly TRBD2 (5 bases). This CDR3 is built from 14 residues. Germline V lookup: CDR1 MNHEY, CDR2 SMNVEV (reference sequence). V was pared by 5 bases and J by 6 bases, with 14 bases between. The DNA for the CDR3 is TGTGCCAGCAGTCTGGGAACCGCGGGCAATGAGCAGTTCTTC. Its translation is CASSLGTAGNEQFF.

This clonotype was picked up many times. V is TRBV20-1 and J is TRBJ1-5; D is unresolved. CDR1 is DFQATT and CDR2 is SNEGSKA in the germline V gene (reference sequence). This CDR3 is 12 amino acids long. The V end was cut by 3 bases, the J end by 0 bases, with 3 bases between. The CDR3 region has the DNA TGCAGTGCTAGGGTTAGCAATCAGCCCCAGCATTTT. Translating gives CSARVSNQPQHF.